This T cell receptor (beta chain) emerged from a study of T cell responses to AZD1222 COVID-19 vaccine. As for this clone: Antigen unknown.

Germline V CDR1 and CDR2: MDHEN, SYDVKM. V lost 5 bases to trimming and J lost 5 bases, with 15 bases between them. CDR3 size: 15 residues. The method was immunoSEQ multiplex PCR; TCRdb's version includes in-frame clones alone and lacks a portion of them. In the table there are 150,000 to 200,000 clones, about 90% of which are singletons. Study-wide results and caveats: Nearly half of unique spike-specific TCRs reportedly avoided B.1.351 and B.1.1.7 mutated regions.

The sequence derives from an adult who received the AZD1222 COVID-19 vaccine. The specimen was peripheral blood, collected 28 days after the second AZD1222 dose. The genes are TRBV28 and TRBJ2-2; no clear D. Written as DNA, the CDR3 is TGTGCCAGCAGTCAACAGACGCGGCTAACCGGGGAGCTGTTTTTT. Encoded protein: CASSQQTRLTGELFF.